The rows below give T cell receptor beta chains drawn from one sample of a study of CD8 T cells in acute hepatitis C reinfection. Here immunoSEQ multiplex PCR was the method, and the copy in TCRdb shows in-frame clones only, minus some. The sample holds tens of thousands of clones, about 86% seen once. The sample consisted of naive CD8+ T cells from PBMCs. These TCRs come from a man under 40 with chronic hepatitis C. CDR3s include the opening cysteine and the closing phenylalanine or tryptophan. A D gene is named only where the DNA matches it firmly. Some rows have no size entry. The others give once, few or many, or a class for an expanded clone.

size,D,V,J,CDR3,DNA
few,NA,TRBV5-1,TRBJ1-5,CASSPLEPQHF,TGCGCCAGCAGCCCCCTAGAGCCCCAGCATTTT
NA,NA,TRBV6-6,TRBJ1-2,CASSLRDLQGYTF,TGTGCCAGCAGTCTCCGGGACCTCCAGGGCTACACCTTC
NA,TRBD1,TRBV6-4,TRBJ1-2,CASSEVTGVGGYTF,TGTGCCAGCAGTGAAGTGACAGGGGTTGGTGGCTACACCTTC
few,TRBD1,TRBV7-9,TRBJ1-2,CASMGTGFDYGYTF,TGTGCCAGCATGGGGACAGGGTTTGACTATGGCTACACCTTC
NA,NA,TRBV29-1,TRBJ1-1,CSVKRAMNTEAFF,TGCAGCGTAAAAAGGGCAATGAACACTGAAGCTTTCTTT
few,NA,TRBV9,TRBJ1-5,CASSEGGGRQPQHF,TGTGCCAGCAGTGAGGGAGGGGGGAGGCAGCCCCAGCATTTT
NA,NA,TRBV5-6,TRBJ2-1,CASSLVSGVEQFF,TGTGCCAGCAGCCTGGTATCAGGGGTTGAGCAGTTCTTC
once,NA,TRBV27,TRBJ2-5,CASSLTGLWETQYF,TGTGCCAGCAGTTTAACGGGGCTTTGGGAGACCCAGTACTTC
NA,TRBD2,TRBV11-2,TRBJ2-7,CASSHMGLAGNPYEQYF,TGTGCCAGCAGCCACATGGGACTAGCGGGCAATCCCTACGAGCAGTACTTC
NA,TRBD1,TRBV7-9,TRBJ2-3,CASSPGTGGRDTQYF,TGTGCCAGCAGCCCTGGGACAGGGGGCCGAGATACGCAGTATTTT
NA,TRBD2,TRBV5-1,TRBJ2-7,CASSLQLAGGPEQYF,TGCGCCAGCAGCTTACAACTAGCGGGAGGGCCCGAGCAGTACTTC
NA,TRBD1,TRBV18,TRBJ2-5,CASSPPGQDSWTQYF,TGTGCCAGCTCACCCCCGGGACAGGATTCTTGGACCCAGTACTTC
few,NA,TRBV9,TRBJ1-5,CASSVGQNNQPQHF,TGTGCCAGCAGCGTAGGACAGAACAATCAGCCCCAGCATTTT
NA,NA,TRBV7-9,TRBJ2-7,CASSSGRASSYYEQYF,TGTGCCAGCAGCTCAGGCCGGGCTAGCTCCTACTACGAGCAGTACTTC
NA,NA,TRBV2,TRBJ1-2,CASSERGVYGYTF,TGTGCCAGCAGTGAAAGGGGGGTCTATGGCTACACCTTC
NA,NA,TRBV7-3,TRBJ1-1,CASSQSGGRSEAFF,TGTGCCAGCAGTCAAAGCGGGGGGCGATCTGAAGCTTTCTTT